These T cell receptor beta chains were read from a single sample in a study of shared clonotypes between healthy human individuals. The data were produced by immunoSEQ multiplex PCR, yet TCRdb's version contains in-frame clones alone and is incomplete. The table shows about 1 million clones, with around 74% occurring only once. The sequencing sample was made of memory CD4+ T cells sorted from blood. The receptor source for this set is a man aged 18 to 30 in good health. CDR3s include the opening cysteine and the closing phenylalanine or tryptophan. D genes are given only for firm matches. Expanded clones are given a class, and other clones once, few, many or no size at all.

d_call,v_call,clone_size,cdr3_length,j_call,cdr3_aa,cdr3_nt
TRBD1,TRBV5-4,many,15,TRBJ1-1,CASSLATGKITEAFF,TGTGCCAGCAGCTTGGCGACAGGGAAGATCACTGAAGCTTTCTTT
NA,TRBV7-2,NA,15,TRBJ2-6,CASSIEGLGANVLTF,TGTGCCAGCAGCATAGAGGGGCTGGGGGCCAACGTCCTGACTTTC
NA,TRBV2,NA,14,TRBJ1-6,CASSGSSWVSPLHF,TGTGCCAGCAGCGGGTCGTCTTGGGTCTCACCCCTCCACTTT
NA,TRBV10-3,NA,13,TRBJ2-3,CAISDLGSDTQYF,TGTGCCATCAGTGATTTAGGCTCAGATACGCAGTATTTT
NA,TRBV5-8,NA,16,TRBJ1-6,CASSLRGESYNSPLHF,TGTGCCAGCAGCTTGCGGGGGGAATCCTATAATTCACCCCTCCACTTT
NA,TRBV28,NA,13,TRBJ2-7,CASLYRGTYEQYF,TGTGCCAGCCTTTACCGAGGCACCTACGAGCAGTACTTC
NA,TRBV19,NA,14,TRBJ2-7,CASSTTLRVYEQYF,TGTGCCAGTAGCACCACCCTCAGGGTCTACGAGCAGTACTTC
NA,TRBV19,NA,14,TRBJ1-2,CASTSASVNYGYTF,TGTGCCAGTACCTCCGCCAGCGTTAACTATGGCTACACCTTC
NA,TRBV5-1,NA,14,TRBJ2-7,CASSLGQDLHEQYF,TGCGCCAGCAGCTTGGGACAGGATCTCCACGAGCAGTACTTC
NA,TRBV19,NA,12,TRBJ2-5,CASSTQGQTQYF,TGTGCCAGTAGTACCCAGGGACAGACCCAGTACTTC
NA,TRBV19,NA,12,TRBJ2-3,CATGAITDTQYF,TGTGCAACCGGGGCTATCACAGATACGCAGTATTTT
NA,TRBV7-9,NA,12,TRBJ1-3,CASSQIGNTIYF,TGTGCCAGCAGTCAAATTGGAAACACCATATATTTT
NA,TRBV19,NA,15,TRBJ2-2,CASTLPGARTGELFF,TGTGCCAGTACTCTTCCGGGGGCTCGTACCGGGGAGCTGTTTTTT
TRBD2,TRBV7-9,NA,18,TRBJ2-5,CASSLGRTSGRGGETQYF,TGTGCCAGCAGCTTAGGAAGGACTAGCGGGAGAGGGGGAGAGACCCAGTACTTC
TRBD1,TRBV5-4,NA,15,TRBJ2-3,CASSTGQGVLDTQYF,TGTGCCAGCAGTACGGGACAGGGAGTGTTAGATACGCAGTATTTT
TRBD2,TRBV2,NA,17,TRBJ2-2,CASSVFGTSGRAGELFF,TGTGCCAGCAGTGTCTTCGGGACTAGCGGGAGGGCCGGGGAGCTGTTTTTT
NA,TRBV11-2,NA,14,TRBJ1-1,CASSFPLMNTEAFF,TGTGCCAGCAGCTTTCCTCTCATGAACACTGAAGCTTTCTTT
NA,TRBV28,NA,14,TRBJ1-4,CASSSIATNEKLFF,TGTGCCAGCAGTTCCATTGCAACTAATGAAAAACTGTTTTTT
TRBD2,TRBV6-1,NA,15,TRBJ2-7,CASKNQRERSYEQYF,TGTGCCAGCAAAAACCAGCGGGAGAGGTCCTACGAGCAGTACTTC
NA,TRBV6-1,NA,14,TRBJ1-1,CASSDRGMYTEAFF,TGTGCCAGCAGTGATAGGGGGATGTACACTGAAGCTTTCTTT
NA,TRBV14,NA,14,TRBJ1-5,CASSHGEGNQPQHF,TGTGCCAGCAGCCACGGGGAGGGAAATCAGCCCCAGCATTTT
NA,TRBV28,NA,13,TRBJ1-5,CASSFTGVQPQHF,TGTGCCAGCAGTTTCACCGGAGTTCAGCCCCAGCATTTT
TRBD1,TRBV19,NA,16,TRBJ1-3,CASSSSGQGVGNTIYF,TGTGCCAGTAGTTCCTCGGGACAGGGGGTCGGAAACACCATATATTTT
NA,TRBV6-6,NA,12,TRBJ1-2,CASSTGIYGYTF,TGTGCCAGCAGCACAGGGATCTATGGCTACACCTTC
TRBD2,TRBV10-1,once,15,TRBJ2-1,CASSESGLAGNEQFF,TGCGCCAGCAGTGAGTCTGGACTAGCGGGAAACGAGCAGTTCTTC
TRBD1,TRBV6-5,NA,15,TRBJ1-2,CASSYSRDSPSGYTF,TGTGCCAGCAGTTACTCCCGGGACAGTCCCTCCGGCTACACCTTC
TRBD2,TRBV11-2,NA,17,TRBJ2-2,CASSAGGTSGRMGELFF,TGTGCCAGCAGCGCCGGCGGGACTAGCGGGAGGATGGGGGAGCTGTTTTTT
TRBD1,TRBV5-4,NA,15,TRBJ2-5,CASSLGGTGRETQYF,TGTGCCAGCAGCTTGGGCGGGACAGGGCGGGAGACCCAGTACTTC
NA,TRBV7-3,NA,14,TRBJ1-2,CASSLNGGGYGYTF,TGTGCCAGCAGCTTAAATGGGGGCGGCTATGGCTACACCTTC
TRBD1,TRBV19,NA,17,TRBJ1-3,CASSIRGQGLSGNTIYF,TGTGCCAGTAGTATTCGCGGACAGGGGCTTTCTGGAAACACCATATATTTT
TRBD1,TRBV30,few,15,TRBJ1-2,CAGLWTGGSMGGYTF,TGTGCCGGACTCTGGACAGGGGGTTCTATGGGTGGCTACACCTTC
NA,TRBV7-2,NA,14,TRBJ2-7,CASSPSSAGTYPYF,TGTGCCAGCAGTCCCAGCAGTGCCGGGACTTATCCGTACTTC
TRBD1,TRBV4-1,few,16,TRBJ1-6,CASSQGYGTGDSPLHF,TGCGCCAGCAGCCAAGGCTATGGGACAGGGGATTCACCCCTCCACTTT
TRBD2,TRBV5-1,once,17,TRBJ2-1,CASSLEATSGRGNEQFF,TGCGCCAGCAGCTTGGAAGCAACTAGCGGGAGAGGCAATGAGCAGTTCTTC
NA,TRBV27,NA,16,TRBJ2-7,CASSFGGVGGSYEQYF,TGTGCCAGCAGTTTCGGGGGTGTCGGGGGTTCCTACGAGCAGTACTTC
NA,TRBV7-2,NA,15,TRBJ2-2,CASTPGGRGTGELFF,TGTGCCAGCACCCCGGGCGGAAGGGGGACCGGGGAGCTGTTTTTT
NA,TRBV10-3,NA,15,TRBJ1-2,CAISSTAEANYGYTF,TGTGCCATCAGTTCCACGGCGGAGGCGAACTATGGCTACACCTTC
TRBD1,TRBV6-6,NA,15,TRBJ1-5,CASTEGQTRNQPQHF,TGTGCCAGCACCGAGGGACAGACGAGAAATCAGCCCCAGCATTTT
NA,TRBV14,NA,14,TRBJ1-2,CASSQRDPMSGYTF,TGTGCCAGCAGCCAAAGGGACCCGATGAGTGGCTACACCTTC
NA,TRBV5-8,few,16,TRBJ2-1,CASSFHGGGIYNEQFF,TGTGCCAGCAGCTTCCACGGTGGCGGTATATACAATGAGCAGTTCTTC
NA,TRBV6-1,NA,15,TRBJ2-7,CASSEASAVSYEQYF,TGTGCCAGCAGTGAAGCGTCAGCGGTCTCCTACGAGCAGTACTTC
NA,TRBV18,NA,13,TRBJ2-7,CASSPKRGYEQYF,TGTGCCAGCTCACCCAAACGGGGCTACGAGCAGTACTTC
NA,TRBV25-1,NA,14,TRBJ2-3,CASRRGQATDTQYF,TGTGCCAGCAGAAGAGGACAAGCCACAGATACGCAGTATTTT
NA,TRBV29-1,NA,12,TRBJ1-2,CSVVGGSYGYTF,TGCAGCGTTGTGGGCGGTTCCTATGGCTACACCTTC
NA,TRBV5-1,NA,14,TRBJ2-3,CASSSRGDTDTQYF,TGCGCCAGCAGTTCCCGGGGCGACACAGATACGCAGTATTTT
TRBD2,TRBV27,NA,14,TRBJ2-5,CASRLAGGRETQYF,TGTGCCAGCAGACTAGCGGGAGGGCGGGAGACCCAGTACTTC
NA,TRBV5-1,few,14,TRBJ2-7,CASRQDGSSYEQYF,TGCGCCAGCAGGCAGGACGGGAGCTCCTACGAGCAGTACTTC
NA,TRBV14,NA,14,TRBJ1-4,CASSQGTVGEKLFF,TGTGCCAGCAGCCAAGGGACGGTTGGGGAAAAACTGTTTTTT
TRBD2,TRBV4-3,NA,18,TRBJ2-2,CASSWGLAGGGPTGELFF,TGCGCCAGCAGCTGGGGACTAGCGGGAGGGGGACCCACCGGGGAGCTGTTTTTT
NA,TRBV5-1,NA,14,TRBJ1-4,CASSRTMAGEKLFF,TGCGCCAGCAGTCGGACTATGGCCGGTGAAAAACTGTTTTTT
TRBD2,TRBV10-3,NA,16,TRBJ2-3,CAINKGTSGITDTQYF,TGTGCCATCAATAAGGGGACTAGCGGCATCACAGATACGCAGTATTTT
TRBD2,TRBV29-1,NA,15,TRBJ2-5,CSVGRTSGTQETQYF,TGCAGCGTTGGTAGAACTAGCGGGACTCAAGAGACCCAGTACTTC